This TCR beta chain derives from a study of T cell responses to AZD1222 COVID-19 vaccine. Study outcomes and limitations: Researchers report vaccine-associated CD4 TCRs spanning spike, with dominance at 160-218 and 743-854. The donor cohort was predominantly white British with a female majority, and clonal diversity may have been underestimated. Within unmutated variant regions lay the reported targets of nearly half of spike-specific TCRs. Increased Spike-specific TCR breadth and depth were observed after two AZD1222 doses.

Repertoires were generated with immunoSEQ multiplex PCR, while TCRdb's copy carries only in-frame clones and drops some. The data contain tens of thousands of clones, 90% of them singletons. CDR3 size: 14 residues. Trimming cost V 4 bases and J 6 bases, with 16 bases left between them. Germline V CDR1 and CDR2: SGHRS, YFSETQ. For this clone: Its antigen is not known.

The material sequenced was peripheral blood, taken 28 days after the second AZD1222 dose. The receptor comes from an adult who received the AZD1222 COVID-19 vaccine. The chain couples TRBV5-1 to TRBJ2-5; D is possibly TRBD1 or TRBD2 (5 bases each). The CDR3: CASSTRDPAQTQYF. The CDR3 coding sequence is TGCGCCAGCAGCACCCGGGACCCCGCCCAGACCCAGTACTTC.